The rows below give T cell receptor beta chains drawn from one sample of a study of cytomegalovirus exposure and HLA in healthy donors. Data came from immunoSEQ multiplex PCR; TCRdb stores just in-frame clones and leaves some out. This table has under 150,000 clones, roughly four fifths appearing once. The sequenced material came from PBMCs. These receptors originate from a woman between 18 and 29 years old in good health and CMV-seronegative. Both conserved end residues are part of each CDR3. Fields, in order: CDR3 protein, V gene, D gene. D genes are given only for firm matches.

CDR3aa: CASTSPSAGELFF; v_gene: TRBV25-1; d_gene: .
CDR3aa: CASSLGTSGFQETQYF; v_gene: TRBV5-6; d_gene: TRBD2
CDR3aa: CASSQGVAQYF; v_gene: TRBV4-2; d_gene: .
CDR3aa: CASSLGKGSWGYTF; v_gene: TRBV7-9; d_gene: .
CDR3aa: CARGPRGGKGEKLFF; v_gene: TRBV10-1; d_gene: .
CDR3aa: CASSEDRLAVAPDGYTF; v_gene: TRBV6-1; d_gene: .
CDR3aa: CASSSDRNIDEAFF; v_gene: TRBV18; d_gene: .
CDR3aa: CASSQTGTRAETQYF; v_gene: TRBV28; d_gene: TRBD2
CDR3aa: CASSLGGGGTQYF; v_gene: TRBV7-8; d_gene: TRBD2
CDR3aa: CASSSEGRQPQHF; v_gene: TRBV6-5; d_gene: .
CDR3aa: CAISDRTNTGELFF; v_gene: TRBV10-3; d_gene: .
CDR3aa: CASSTGQGSYTF; v_gene: TRBV5-1; d_gene: TRBD1
CDR3aa: CASSAGPSTDTQYF; v_gene: TRBV5-1; d_gene: .
CDR3aa: CASSAQGVGNTIYF; v_gene: TRBV28; d_gene: TRBD1
CDR3aa: CASSRTGDGHTF; v_gene: TRBV11-3; d_gene: TRBD1
CDR3aa: CASSLGRGADGYTF; v_gene: TRBV5-1; d_gene: .
CDR3aa: CASSPGTFWEGANVLTF; v_gene: TRBV5-1; d_gene: .
CDR3aa: CSGSLQGTEAFF; v_gene: TRBV29-1; d_gene: TRBD1
CDR3aa: CASSIGQGRTSYGYTF; v_gene: TRBV19; d_gene: .
CDR3aa: CASSLVWVRGGKKNTEAFF; v_gene: TRBV11-2; d_gene: .
CDR3aa: CASSSHRTGYNQPQHF; v_gene: TRBV28; d_gene: .
CDR3aa: CASSPPLQEGYTF; v_gene: TRBV28; d_gene: .
CDR3aa: CAFIAGGTNSSTDTQYF; v_gene: TRBV30; d_gene: TRBD2
CDR3aa: CASSPSTDRVREQYF; v_gene: TRBV5-1; d_gene: TRBD1
CDR3aa: CSAQQGQGGGAFF; v_gene: TRBV29-1; d_gene: TRBD1
CDR3aa: CASSRGGGGPDTQYF; v_gene: TRBV5-1; d_gene: TRBD2
CDR3aa: CASSLDPGNQETQYF; v_gene: TRBV5-4; d_gene: .
CDR3aa: CASSQRDSHPRGTEAFF; v_gene: TRBV27; d_gene: TRBD1
CDR3aa: CAWSRGFNEQFF; v_gene: TRBV30; d_gene: .
CDR3aa: CASSLGQGQYF; v_gene: TRBV28; d_gene: TRBD1
CDR3aa: CASGPYNEQFF; v_gene: TRBV2; d_gene: .
CDR3aa: CASSLYSTGGGQPQHF; v_gene: TRBV5-8; d_gene: TRBD1
CDR3aa: CASSVAGLNTEAFF; v_gene: TRBV9; d_gene: .
CDR3aa: CSVEASGVTDTQYF; v_gene: TRBV29-1; d_gene: TRBD2
CDR3aa: CASSEGRSTDTQYF; v_gene: TRBV6-1; d_gene: .
CDR3aa: CASSSQGSGSYEQYF; v_gene: TRBV6-5; d_gene: .
CDR3aa: CASGLGQLNEKLFF; v_gene: TRBV12-5; d_gene: .
CDR3aa: CASAGIKFYEQYF; v_gene: TRBV6-1; d_gene: .
CDR3aa: CASRAAMENTEAFF; v_gene: TRBV11-3; d_gene: .
CDR3aa: CACKGARNQPQHF; v_gene: TRBV30; d_gene: TRBD1
CDR3aa: CASSGPGDEQFF; v_gene: TRBV10-1; d_gene: .
CDR3aa: CASSQDRVLNSPLHF; v_gene: TRBV4-2; d_gene: .
CDR3aa: CAISEQGEDTEAFF; v_gene: TRBV10-3; d_gene: TRBD1